The sequence of this T cell receptor (beta chain) was determined in a study of T cells in Graves' hyperthyroidism and ophthalmopathy. Findings and limits, study-wide: Onset of ophthalmopathy came a median approximately 6 months after the model predicted it. A 13 V-J signature model discriminated ophthalmopathy versus stable hyperthyroidism.

TCR beta CDR3 regions were amplified from RNA transcripts. The primer set for the first-round RT-PCR of the TCR CDR3 was HTBI. MiXCR, run by TCRdb on the multiplex PCR reads, gives a single entry per CDR3 protein. The sample holds 550,000 to 600,000 distinct CDR3 sequences; approximately 14% are singletons and the top ten take roughly 7%. The CDR3 has 12 residues. Germline values: CDR1 GTSNPN, CDR2 SVGIG (reference sequence). This clonotype was recorded at least ten times. The antigen remains undetermined. The sample taken for sequencing was blood. The chain joins TRBV30 to TRBJ1-2; tentatively, D is TRBD1 (5 bases). This TCR came from a woman aged 18-29 years with Graves' ophthalmopathy. CDR3 amino acids: CAGRGAAYGYTF. The DNA for the CDR3 is TGTGCGGGGAGAGGGGCAGCCTATGGCTACACCTTC.